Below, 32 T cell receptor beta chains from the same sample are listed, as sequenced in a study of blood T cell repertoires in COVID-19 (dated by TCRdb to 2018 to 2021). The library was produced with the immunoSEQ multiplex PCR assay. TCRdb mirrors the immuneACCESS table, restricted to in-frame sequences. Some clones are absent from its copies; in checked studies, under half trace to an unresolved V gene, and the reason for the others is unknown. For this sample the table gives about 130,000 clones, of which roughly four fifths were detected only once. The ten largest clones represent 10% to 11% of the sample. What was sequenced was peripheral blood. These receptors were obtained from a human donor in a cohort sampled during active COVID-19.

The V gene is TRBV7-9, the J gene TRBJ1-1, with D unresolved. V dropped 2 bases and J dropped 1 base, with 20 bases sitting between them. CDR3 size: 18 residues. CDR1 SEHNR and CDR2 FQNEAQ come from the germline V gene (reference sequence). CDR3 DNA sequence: TGTGCCAGCAGCTTACTCCGTGGCCAGGCAGGCCAGAACACTGAAGCTTTCTTT. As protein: CASSLLRGQAGQNTEAFF.

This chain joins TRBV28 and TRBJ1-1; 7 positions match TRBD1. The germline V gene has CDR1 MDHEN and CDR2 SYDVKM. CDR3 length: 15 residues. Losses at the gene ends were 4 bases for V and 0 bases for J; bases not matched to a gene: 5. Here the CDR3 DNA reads TGTGCCAGCAGTTCTACAGGGGACATGAACACTGAAGCTTTCTTT. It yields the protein CASSSTGDMNTEAFF.

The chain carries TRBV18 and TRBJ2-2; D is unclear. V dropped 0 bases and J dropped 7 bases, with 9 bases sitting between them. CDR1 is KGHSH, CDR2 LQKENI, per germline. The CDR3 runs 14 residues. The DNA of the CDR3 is TGTGCCAGCTCACCACCGCTAAGCGACGGGGAGCTGTTTTTT. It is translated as CASSPPLSDGELFF.

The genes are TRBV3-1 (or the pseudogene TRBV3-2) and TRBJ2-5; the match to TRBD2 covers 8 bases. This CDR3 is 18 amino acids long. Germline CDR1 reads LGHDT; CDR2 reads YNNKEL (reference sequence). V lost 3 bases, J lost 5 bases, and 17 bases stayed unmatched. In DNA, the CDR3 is TGTGCCAGCAGCCAGCATGCGCCTGGCGGGGGGACTCAGGAGACCCAGTACTTC. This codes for CASSQHAPGGGTQETQYF.

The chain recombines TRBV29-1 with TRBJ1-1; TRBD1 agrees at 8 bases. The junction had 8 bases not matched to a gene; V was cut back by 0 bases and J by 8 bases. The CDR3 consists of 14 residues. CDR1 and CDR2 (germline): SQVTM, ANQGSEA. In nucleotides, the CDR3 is TGCAGCGTTGAAGAAGCGGGGACAGGCGGAGAAGCTTTCTTT. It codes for CSVEEAGTGGEAFF.

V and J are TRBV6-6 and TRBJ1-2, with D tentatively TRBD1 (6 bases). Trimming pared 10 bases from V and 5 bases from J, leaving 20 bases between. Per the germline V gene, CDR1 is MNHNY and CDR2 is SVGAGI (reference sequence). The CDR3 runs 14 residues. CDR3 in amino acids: CATVGEGGWYGYTF. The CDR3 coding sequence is TGTGCCACCGTCGGGGAGGGGGGTTGGTATGGCTACACCTTC.

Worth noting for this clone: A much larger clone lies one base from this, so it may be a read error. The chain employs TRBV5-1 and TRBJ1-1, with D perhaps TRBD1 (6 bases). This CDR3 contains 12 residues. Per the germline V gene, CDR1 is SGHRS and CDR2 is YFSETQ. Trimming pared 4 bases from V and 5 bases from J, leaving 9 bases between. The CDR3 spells CASSHQGTEAFF. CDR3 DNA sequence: TGCGCCAGCAGCCACCAGGGGACTGAAGCTTTCTTT.

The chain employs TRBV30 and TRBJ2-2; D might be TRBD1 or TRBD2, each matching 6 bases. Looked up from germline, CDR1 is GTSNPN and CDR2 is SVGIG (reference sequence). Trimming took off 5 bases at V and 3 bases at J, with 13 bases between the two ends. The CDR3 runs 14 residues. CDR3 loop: CAWGGHRHTGELFF. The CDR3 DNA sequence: TGTGCCTGGGGGGGGCACAGGCACACCGGGGAGCTGTTTTTT.

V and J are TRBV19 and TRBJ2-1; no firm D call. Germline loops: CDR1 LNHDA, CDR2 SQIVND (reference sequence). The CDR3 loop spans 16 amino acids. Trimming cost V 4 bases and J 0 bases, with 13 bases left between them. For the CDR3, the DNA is TGTGCCAGTAGTACCCTTACTCTTAGCTCCTACAATGAGCAGTTCTTC. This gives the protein CASSTLTLSSYNEQFF.

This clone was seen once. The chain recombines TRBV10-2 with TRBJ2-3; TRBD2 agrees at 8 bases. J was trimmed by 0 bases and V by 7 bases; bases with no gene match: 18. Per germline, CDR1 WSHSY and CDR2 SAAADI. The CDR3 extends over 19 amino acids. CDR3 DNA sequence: TGCGCCAGCACCGACGGGGGGCGGGGGGCCCTATTTAGCACAGATACGCAGTATTTT. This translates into CASTDGGRGALFSTDTQYF.

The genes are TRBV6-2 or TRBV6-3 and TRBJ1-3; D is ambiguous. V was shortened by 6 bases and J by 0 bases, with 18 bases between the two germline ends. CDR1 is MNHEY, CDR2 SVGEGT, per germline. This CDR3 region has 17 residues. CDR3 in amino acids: CASSPKAGYHSGNTIYF. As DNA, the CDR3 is TGTGCCAGCAGCCCTAAAGCAGGCTACCACTCTGGAAACACCATATATTTT.

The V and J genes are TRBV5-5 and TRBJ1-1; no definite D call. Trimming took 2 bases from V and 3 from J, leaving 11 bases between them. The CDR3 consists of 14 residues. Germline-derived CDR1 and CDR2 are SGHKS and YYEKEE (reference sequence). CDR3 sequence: CASSFQEGDTEAFF. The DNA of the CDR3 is TGTGCCAGCAGCTTTCAAGAGGGTGACACTGAAGCTTTCTTT. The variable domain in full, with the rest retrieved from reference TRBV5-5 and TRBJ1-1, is DAGVTQSPTHLIKTRGQQVTLRCSPISGHKSVSWYQQVLGQGPQFIFQYYEKEERGRGNFPDRFSARQFPNYSSELNVNALLLGDSALYLCASSFQEGDTEAFFGQGTRLTVV.

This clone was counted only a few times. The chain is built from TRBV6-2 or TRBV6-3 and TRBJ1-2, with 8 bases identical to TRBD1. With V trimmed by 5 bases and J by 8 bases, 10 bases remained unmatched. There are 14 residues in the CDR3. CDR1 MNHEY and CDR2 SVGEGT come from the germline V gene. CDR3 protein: CASSPRGTGHGYTF. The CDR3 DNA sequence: TGTGCCAGCAGTCCCAGAGGGACAGGCCACGGCTACACCTTC.

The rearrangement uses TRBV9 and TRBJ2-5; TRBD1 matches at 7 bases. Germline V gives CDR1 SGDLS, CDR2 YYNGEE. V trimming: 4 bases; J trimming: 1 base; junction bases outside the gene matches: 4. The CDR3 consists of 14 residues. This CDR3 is CASSPRQGQETQYF. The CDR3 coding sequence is TGTGCCAGCAGCCCCCGACAGGGCCAAGAGACCCAGTACTTC.

The CDR3 nucleotides read TGTGCCAGTAGTATAACCTCAGTTTTGAACACTGAAGCTTTCTTT. Translating it yields CASSITSVLNTEAFF. The V call is TRBV19, the J call TRBJ1-1; D is undetermined. The CDR3 runs 15 residues. V lost 2 bases, J lost 0 bases, and 10 bases lay in between. From germline, CDR1 is LNHDA and CDR2 SQIVND (reference sequence).

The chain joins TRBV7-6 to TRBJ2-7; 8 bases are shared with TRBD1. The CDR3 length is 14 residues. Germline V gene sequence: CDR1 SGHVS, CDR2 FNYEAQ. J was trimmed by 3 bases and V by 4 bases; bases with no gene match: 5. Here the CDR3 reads CASSYYGTGYEQYF. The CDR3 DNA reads TGTGCCAGCAGCTACTACGGGACAGGCTACGAGCAGTACTTC.

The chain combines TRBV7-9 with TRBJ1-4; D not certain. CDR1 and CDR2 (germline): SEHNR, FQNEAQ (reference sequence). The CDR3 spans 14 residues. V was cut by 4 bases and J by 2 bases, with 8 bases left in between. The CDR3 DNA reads TGTGCCAGCAGCTCCGGGGATACTAATGAAAAACTGTTTTTT. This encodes CASSSGDTNEKLFF.

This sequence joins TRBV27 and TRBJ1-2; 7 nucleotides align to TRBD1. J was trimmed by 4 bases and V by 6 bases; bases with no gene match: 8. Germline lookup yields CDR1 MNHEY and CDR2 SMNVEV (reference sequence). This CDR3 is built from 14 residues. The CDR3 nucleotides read TGTGCCAGCAGAGCTGGGACAGACGGCTATGGCTACACCTTC. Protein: CASRAGTDGYGYTF.

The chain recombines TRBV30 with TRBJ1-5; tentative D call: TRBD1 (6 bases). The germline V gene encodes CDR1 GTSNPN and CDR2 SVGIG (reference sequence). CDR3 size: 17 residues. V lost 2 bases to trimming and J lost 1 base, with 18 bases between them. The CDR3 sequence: CAWSSQGSGASNQPQHF. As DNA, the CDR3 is TGTGCCTGGAGTAGTCAGGGGTCCGGCGCCAGCAATCAGCCCCAGCATTTT.

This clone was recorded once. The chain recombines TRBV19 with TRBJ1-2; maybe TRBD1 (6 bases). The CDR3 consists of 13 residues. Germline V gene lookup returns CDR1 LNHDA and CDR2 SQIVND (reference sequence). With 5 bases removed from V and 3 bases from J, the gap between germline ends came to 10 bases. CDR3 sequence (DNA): TGTGCCAGTAGTGTACAGGGTTACTATGGCTACACCTTC. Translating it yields CASSVQGYYGYTF.

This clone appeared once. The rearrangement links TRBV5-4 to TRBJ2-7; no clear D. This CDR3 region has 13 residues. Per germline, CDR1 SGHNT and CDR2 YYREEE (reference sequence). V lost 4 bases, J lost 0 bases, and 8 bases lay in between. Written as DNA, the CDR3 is TGTGCCAGCAGCCAGGTAAACTCCTACGAGCAGTACTTC. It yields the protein CASSQVNSYEQYF.

CDR3 DNA: TGTGCCAGCAGCCAATGGGCATCTTATAACTATGGCTACACCTTC. It encodes CASSQWASYNYGYTF. V is TRBV3-1 (or the pseudogene TRBV3-2) and J is TRBJ1-2; no definite D call. Germline V gene lookup returns CDR1 LGHDT and CDR2 YNNKEL (reference sequence). The V and J ends lost 2 bases and 1 base respectively, with 11 bases between them. The CDR3 has 15 residues.

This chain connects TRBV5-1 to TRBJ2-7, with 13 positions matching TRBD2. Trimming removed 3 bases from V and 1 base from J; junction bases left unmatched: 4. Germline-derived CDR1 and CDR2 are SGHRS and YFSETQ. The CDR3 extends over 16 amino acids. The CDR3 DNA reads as TGCGCCAGCAGCTCGGGACTAGCGGGGTCATCCTACGAGCAGTACTTC. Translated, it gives CASSSGLAGSSYEQYF.

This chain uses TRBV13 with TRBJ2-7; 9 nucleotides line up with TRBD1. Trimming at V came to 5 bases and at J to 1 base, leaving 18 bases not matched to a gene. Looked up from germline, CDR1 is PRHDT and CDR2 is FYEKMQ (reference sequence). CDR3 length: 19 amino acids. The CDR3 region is CASSMNQIDRDRESYEQYF. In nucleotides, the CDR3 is TGTGCCAGCAGCATGAATCAAATCGACCGGGACAGGGAATCCTACGAGCAGTACTTC.

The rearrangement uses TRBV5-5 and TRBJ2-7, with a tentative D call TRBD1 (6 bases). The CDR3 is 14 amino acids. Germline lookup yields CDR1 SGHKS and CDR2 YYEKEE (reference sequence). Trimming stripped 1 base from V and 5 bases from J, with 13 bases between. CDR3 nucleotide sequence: TGTGCCAGCAGCTTGAGCAGGGGCAGAGACGAGCAGTACTTC. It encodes CASSLSRGRDEQYF.

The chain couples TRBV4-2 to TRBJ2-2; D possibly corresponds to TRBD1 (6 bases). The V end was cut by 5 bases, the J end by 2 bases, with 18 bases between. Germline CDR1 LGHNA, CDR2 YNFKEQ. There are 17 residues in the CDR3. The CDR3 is CASSGLLWGQNTGELFF. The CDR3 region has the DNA TGTGCCAGCAGCGGCCTGCTGTGGGGGCAAAACACCGGGGAGCTGTTTTTT.

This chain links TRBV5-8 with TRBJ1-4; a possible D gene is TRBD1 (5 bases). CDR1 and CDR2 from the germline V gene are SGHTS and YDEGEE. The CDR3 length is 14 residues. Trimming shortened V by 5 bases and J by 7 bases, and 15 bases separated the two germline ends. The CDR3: CASRSRGESEKLFF. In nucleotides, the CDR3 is TGTGCCAGCAGGTCCCGGGGGGAAAGTGAAAAACTGTTTTTT.

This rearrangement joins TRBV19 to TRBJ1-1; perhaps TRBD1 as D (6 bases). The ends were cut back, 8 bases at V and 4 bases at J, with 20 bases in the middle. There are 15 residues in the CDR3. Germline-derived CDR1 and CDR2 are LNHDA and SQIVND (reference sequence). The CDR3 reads CASEGEGGSFTEAFF. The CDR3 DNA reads TGTGCCAGTGAGGGGGAGGGGGGCTCTTTCACTGAAGCTTTCTTT.

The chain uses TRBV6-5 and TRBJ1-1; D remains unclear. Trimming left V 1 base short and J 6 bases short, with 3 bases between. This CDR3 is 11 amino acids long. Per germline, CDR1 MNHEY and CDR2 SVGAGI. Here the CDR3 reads CASSYWPEAFF. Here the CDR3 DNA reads TGTGCCAGCAGTTACTGGCCTGAAGCTTTCTTT.

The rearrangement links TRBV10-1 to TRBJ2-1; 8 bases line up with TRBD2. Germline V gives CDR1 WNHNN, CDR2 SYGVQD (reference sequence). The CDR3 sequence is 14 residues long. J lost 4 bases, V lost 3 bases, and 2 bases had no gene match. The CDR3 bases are TGCGCCAGCAGTGATAGCGGGACTTACAATGAGCAGTTCTTC. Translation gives CASSDSGTYNEQFF.

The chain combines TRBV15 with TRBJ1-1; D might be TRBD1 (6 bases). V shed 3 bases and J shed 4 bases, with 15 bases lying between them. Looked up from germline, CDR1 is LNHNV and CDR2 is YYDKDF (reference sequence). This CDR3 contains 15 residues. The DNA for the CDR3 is TGTGCCACCAGCAGTCGAACAGGGACGGCCACTGAAGCTTTCTTT. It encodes CATSSRTGTATEAFF.

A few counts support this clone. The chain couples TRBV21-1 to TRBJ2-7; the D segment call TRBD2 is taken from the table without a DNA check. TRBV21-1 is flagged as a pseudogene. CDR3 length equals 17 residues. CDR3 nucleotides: TGTGCCAGCATTAGCGGGGGGGCGGCGCCCCACTCCTACGAGCAGTACTTC. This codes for CASISGGAAPHSYEQYF.